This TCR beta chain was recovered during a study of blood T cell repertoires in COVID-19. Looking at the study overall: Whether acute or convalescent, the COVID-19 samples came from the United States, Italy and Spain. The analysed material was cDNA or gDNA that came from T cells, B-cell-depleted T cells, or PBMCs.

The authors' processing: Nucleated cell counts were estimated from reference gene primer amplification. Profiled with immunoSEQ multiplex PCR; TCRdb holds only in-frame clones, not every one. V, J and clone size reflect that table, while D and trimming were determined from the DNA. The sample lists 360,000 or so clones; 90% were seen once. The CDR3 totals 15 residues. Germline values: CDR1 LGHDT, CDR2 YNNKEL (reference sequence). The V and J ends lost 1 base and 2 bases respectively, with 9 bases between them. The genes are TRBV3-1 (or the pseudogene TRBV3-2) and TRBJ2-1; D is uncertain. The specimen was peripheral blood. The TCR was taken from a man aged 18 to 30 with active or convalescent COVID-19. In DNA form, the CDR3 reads TGTGCCAGCAGCCAAGCCCTAGGAGCCTACAATGAGCAGTTCTTC. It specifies CASSQALGAYNEQFF.